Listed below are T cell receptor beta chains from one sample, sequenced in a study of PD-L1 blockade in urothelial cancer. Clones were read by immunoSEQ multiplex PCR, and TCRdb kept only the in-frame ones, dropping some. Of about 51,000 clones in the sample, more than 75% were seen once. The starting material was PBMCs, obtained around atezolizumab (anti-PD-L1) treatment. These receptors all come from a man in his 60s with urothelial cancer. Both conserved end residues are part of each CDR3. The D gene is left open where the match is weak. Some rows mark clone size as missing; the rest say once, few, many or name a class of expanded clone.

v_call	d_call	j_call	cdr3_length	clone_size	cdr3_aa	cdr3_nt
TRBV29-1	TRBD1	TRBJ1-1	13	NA	CSAHRGLNTEAFF	TGCAGCGCTCACAGGGGGTTGAACACTGAAGCTTTCTTT
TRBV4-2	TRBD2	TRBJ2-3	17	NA	CASSQAPSGSSTDTQYF	TGTGCCAGCAGCCAAGCCCCTAGCGGGTCTAGCACAGATACGCAGTATTTT
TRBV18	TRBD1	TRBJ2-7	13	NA	CASSRGTDNEQYF	TGTGCCAGCTCACGAGGGACAGATAACGAGCAGTACTTC
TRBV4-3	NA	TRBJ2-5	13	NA	CASSQEQQETQYF	TGCGCCAGCAGCCAAGAACAGCAAGAGACCCAGTACTTC
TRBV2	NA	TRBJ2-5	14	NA	CASSQLASQETQYF	TGTGCCAGCAGCCAGCTAGCTTCCCAAGAGACCCAGTACTTC
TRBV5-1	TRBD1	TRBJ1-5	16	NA	CASSLGQGDSNQPQHF	TGCGCCAGCAGCTTGGGACAGGGGGATAGCAATCAGCCCCAGCATTTT
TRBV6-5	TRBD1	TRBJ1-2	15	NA	CASSSAGQGNYGYTF	TGTGCCAGCTCATCGGCGGGACAGGGAAACTATGGCTACACCTTC
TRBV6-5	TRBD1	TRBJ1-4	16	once	CASSYGRGSTNEKLFF	TGTGCCAGCAGTTACGGCAGGGGGTCTACTAATGAAAAACTGTTTTTT
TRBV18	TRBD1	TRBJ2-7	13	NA	CASSSGQVNEQYF	TGTGCCAGCTCATCGGGACAGGTTAACGAGCAGTACTTC
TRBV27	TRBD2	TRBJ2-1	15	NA	CASSAGTSSYNEQFF	TGTGCCAGCAGTGCCGGGACTAGCTCCTACAATGAGCAGTTCTTC
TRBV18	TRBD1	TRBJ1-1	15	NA	CASSPQQGGNTEAFF	TGTGCCAGCTCACCACAACAGGGGGGAAACACTGAAGCTTTCTTT
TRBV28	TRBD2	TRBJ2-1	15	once	CASSELAGKYNEQFF	TGTGCCAGCTCCGAACTAGCGGGAAAATACAATGAGCAGTTCTTC
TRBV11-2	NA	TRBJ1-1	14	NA	CASGRRVQNTEAFF	TGTGCCAGCGGTCGGCGGGTGCAGAACACTGAAGCTTTCTTT
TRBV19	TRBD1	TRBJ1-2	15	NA	CASTSSGTGSYGYTF	TGTGCCAGTACTTCATCCGGGACAGGGAGCTACGGCTACACCTTC
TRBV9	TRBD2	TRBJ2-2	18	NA	CASSLGLAGKLNTGELFF	TGTGCCAGCAGCCTAGGACTAGCGGGAAAACTGAACACCGGGGAGCTGTTTTTT
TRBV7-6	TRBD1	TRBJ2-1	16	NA	CASSLEAGGLGGEQFF	TGTGCCAGCAGCTTAGAAGCAGGGGGCTTGGGGGGTGAGCAGTTCTTC
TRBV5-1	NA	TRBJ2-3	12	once	CASSLAADTQYF	TGCGCCAGCAGCTTGGCTGCAGATACGCAGTATTTT
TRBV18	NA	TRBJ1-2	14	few	CASSPGRGDYGYTF	TGTGCCAGCTCACCGGGCAGGGGAGACTATGGCTACACCTTC
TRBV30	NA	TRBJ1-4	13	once	CASQGSTNEKLFF	TGTGCCTCTCAGGGAAGCACTAATGAAAAACTGTTTTTT
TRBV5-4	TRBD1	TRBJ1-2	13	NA	CASSSGGSNGYTF	TGTGCCAGCAGCTCAGGGGGATCTAATGGCTACACCTTC
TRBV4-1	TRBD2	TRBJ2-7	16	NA	CASSSGTSGRNYEQYF	TGCGCCAGCAGCTCCGGGACTAGCGGGAGGAACTACGAGCAGTACTTC
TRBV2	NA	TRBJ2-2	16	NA	CASTARNAGSTGELFF	TGTGCCAGCACCGCCCGGAATGCAGGGTCAACCGGGGAGCTGTTTTTT
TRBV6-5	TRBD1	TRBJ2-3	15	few	CASSYSTGSTDTQYF	TGTGCCAGCAGTTACTCGACAGGGTCCACAGATACGCAGTATTTT
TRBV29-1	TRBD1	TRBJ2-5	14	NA	CSVGNRGLVETQYF	TGCAGCGTGGGAAACAGGGGGCTCGTCGAGACCCAGTACTTC
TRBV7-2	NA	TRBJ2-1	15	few	CASSLARESYNEQFF	TGTGCCAGCAGCTTAGCACGGGAGTCCTACAATGAGCAGTTCTTC
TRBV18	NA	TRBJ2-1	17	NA	CASSPYGTTTGNNEQFF	TGTGCCAGCTCACCCTACGGGACAACTACAGGGAACAATGAGCAGTTCTTC
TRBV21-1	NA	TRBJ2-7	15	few	CASTYFNRINYEQYF	TGTGCCAGCACATACTTTAACAGGATAAACTACGAGCAGTACTTC
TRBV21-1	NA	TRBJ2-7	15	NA	CASSRKTGQGSEQYF	TGTGCCAGCAGCAGAAAGACGGGACAGGGTTCCGAGCAGTACTTC
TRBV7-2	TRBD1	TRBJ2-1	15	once	CASSLIPTTGSEQFF	TGTGCCAGCAGCTTAATTCCCACGACAGGGAGTGAGCAGTTCTTC
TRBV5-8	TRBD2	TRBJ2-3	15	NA	CASSSPGGSTDTQYF	TGTGCCAGCAGCTCCCCTGGCGGGAGTACAGATACGCAGTATTTT
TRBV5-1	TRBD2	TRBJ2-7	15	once	CATRFLAGGTYEQYF	TGCGCCACTCGTTTCCTAGCGGGAGGGACCTACGAGCAGTACTTC
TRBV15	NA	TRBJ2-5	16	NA	CATSRDFKGYQETQYF	TGTGCCACCAGCAGAGATTTCAAGGGGTACCAAGAGACCCAGTACTTC
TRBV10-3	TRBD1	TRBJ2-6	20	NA	CAISESTLTGGLSGANVLTF	TGTGCCATCAGTGAGTCGACTCTGACAGGGGGCCTCTCTGGGGCCAACGTCCTGACTTTC
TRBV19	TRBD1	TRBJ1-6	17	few	CASSMGTVRGYNSPLHF	TGTGCCAGTAGTATGGGGACAGTAAGGGGTTATAATTCACCCCTCCACTTT
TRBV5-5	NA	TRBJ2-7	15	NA	CASSGGGVRVAEQYF	TGTGCCAGCAGCGGAGGTGGTGTCCGGGTTGCCGAGCAGTACTTC
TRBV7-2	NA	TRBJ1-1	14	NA	CAGSLLQMNTEAFF	TGTGCCGGCAGCTTACTGCAGATGAACACTGAAGCTTTCTTT
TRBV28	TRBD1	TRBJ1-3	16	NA	CASSLDRGISGNTIYF	TGTGCCAGCAGCCTGGACAGGGGGATCTCTGGAAACACCATATATTTT
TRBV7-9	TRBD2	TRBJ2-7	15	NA	CASSLGTGLLYEQYF	TGTGCCAGCAGCCTAGGAACGGGACTACTCTACGAGCAGTACTTC